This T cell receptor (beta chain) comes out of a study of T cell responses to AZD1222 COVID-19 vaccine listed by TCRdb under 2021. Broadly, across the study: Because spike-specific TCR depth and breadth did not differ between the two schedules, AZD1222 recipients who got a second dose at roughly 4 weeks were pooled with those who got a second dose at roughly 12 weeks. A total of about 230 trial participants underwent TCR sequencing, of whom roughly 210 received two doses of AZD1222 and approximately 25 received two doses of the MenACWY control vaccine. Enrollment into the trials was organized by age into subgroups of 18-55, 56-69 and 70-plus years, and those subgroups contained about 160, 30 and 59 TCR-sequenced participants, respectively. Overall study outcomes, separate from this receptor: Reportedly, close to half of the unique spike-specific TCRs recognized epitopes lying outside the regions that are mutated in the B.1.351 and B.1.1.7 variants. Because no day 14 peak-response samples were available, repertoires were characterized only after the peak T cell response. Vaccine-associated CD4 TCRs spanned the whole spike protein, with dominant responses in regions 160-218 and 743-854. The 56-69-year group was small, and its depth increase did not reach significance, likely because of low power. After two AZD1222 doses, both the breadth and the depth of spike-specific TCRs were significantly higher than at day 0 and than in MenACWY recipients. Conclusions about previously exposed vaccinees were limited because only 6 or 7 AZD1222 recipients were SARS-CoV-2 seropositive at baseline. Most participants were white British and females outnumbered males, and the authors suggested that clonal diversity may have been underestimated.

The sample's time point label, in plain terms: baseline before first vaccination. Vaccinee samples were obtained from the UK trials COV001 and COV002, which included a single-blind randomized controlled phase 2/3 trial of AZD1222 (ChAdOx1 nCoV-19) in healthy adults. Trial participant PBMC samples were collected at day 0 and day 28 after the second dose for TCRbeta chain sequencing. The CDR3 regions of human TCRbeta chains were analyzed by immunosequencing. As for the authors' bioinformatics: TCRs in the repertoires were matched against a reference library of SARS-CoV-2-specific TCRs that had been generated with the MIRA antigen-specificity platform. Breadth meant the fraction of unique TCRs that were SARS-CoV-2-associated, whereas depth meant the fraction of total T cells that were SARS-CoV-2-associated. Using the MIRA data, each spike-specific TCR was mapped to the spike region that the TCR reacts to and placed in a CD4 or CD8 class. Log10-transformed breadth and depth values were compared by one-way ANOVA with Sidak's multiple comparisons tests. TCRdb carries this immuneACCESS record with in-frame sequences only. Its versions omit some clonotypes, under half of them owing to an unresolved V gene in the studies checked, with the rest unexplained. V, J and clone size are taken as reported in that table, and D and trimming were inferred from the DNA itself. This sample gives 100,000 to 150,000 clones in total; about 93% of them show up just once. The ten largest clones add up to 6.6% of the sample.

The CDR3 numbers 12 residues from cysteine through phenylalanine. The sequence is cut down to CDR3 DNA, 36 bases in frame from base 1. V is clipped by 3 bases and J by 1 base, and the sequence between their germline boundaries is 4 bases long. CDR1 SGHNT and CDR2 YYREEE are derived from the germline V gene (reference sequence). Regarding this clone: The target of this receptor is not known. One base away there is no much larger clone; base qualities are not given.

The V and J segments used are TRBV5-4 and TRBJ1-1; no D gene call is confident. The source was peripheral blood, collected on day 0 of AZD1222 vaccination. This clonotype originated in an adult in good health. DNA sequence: TGTGCCAGCAGCTCGCAGAACACTGAAGCTTTCTTT. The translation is CASSSQNTEAFF.